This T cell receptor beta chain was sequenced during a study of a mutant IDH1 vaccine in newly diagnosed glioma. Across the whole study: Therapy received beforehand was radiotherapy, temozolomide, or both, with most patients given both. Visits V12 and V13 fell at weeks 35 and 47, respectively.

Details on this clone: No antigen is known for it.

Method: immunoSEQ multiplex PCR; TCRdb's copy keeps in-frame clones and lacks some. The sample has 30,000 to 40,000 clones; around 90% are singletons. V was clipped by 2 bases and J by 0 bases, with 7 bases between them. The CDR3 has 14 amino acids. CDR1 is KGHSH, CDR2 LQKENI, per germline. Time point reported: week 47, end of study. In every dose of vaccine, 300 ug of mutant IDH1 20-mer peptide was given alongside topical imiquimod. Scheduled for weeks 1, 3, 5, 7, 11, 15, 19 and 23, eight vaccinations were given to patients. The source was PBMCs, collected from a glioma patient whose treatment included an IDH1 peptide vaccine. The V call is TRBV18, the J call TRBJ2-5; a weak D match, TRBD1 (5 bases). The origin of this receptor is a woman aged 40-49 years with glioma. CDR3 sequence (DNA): TGTGCCAGCTCACCATCAGGGAACCAAGAGACCCAGTACTTC. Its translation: CASSPSGNQETQYF.